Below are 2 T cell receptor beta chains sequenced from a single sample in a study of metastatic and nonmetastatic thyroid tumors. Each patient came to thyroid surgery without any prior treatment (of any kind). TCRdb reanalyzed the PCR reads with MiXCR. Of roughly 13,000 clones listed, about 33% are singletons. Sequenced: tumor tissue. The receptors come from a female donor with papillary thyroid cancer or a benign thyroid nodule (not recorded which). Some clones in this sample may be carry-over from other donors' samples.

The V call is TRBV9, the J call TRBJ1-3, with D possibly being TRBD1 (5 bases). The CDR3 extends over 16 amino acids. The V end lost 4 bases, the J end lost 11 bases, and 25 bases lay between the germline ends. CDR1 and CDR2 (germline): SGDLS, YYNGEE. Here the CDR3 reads CASSPSTGTGFSAIYF. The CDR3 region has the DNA TGTGCCAGCAGCCCTTCCACCGGGACCGGCTTTTCGGCCATATATTTT.

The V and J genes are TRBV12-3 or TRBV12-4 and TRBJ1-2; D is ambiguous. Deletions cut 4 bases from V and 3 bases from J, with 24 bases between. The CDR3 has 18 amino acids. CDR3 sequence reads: CASSSGVIDSRRHYGYTF. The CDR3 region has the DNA TGTGCCAGCAGTTCTGGGGTTATTGACTCCCGCCGGCACTATGGCTACACCTTC.